This record concerns one T cell receptor (beta chain) sequence. This specimen belongs to a study of blood T cell repertoires in COVID-19. Study summary: The United States, Italy and Spain supplied acute and convalescent COVID-19 samples. PBMCs, B-cell-depleted T cells, or T cells provided the cDNA or gDNA that made up the material.

Germline V gene lookup returns CDR1 LGHDT and CDR2 YNNKEL (reference sequence). After removal of 4 bases from V and 1 base from J, the junction contained 8 bases not matched to a gene. The CDR3 has 17 residues. Per the original data handling: Using reference gene primer amplification, nucleated cell counts were estimated. Measured with immunoSEQ multiplex PCR; TCRdb has only the in-frame clones, and not every one. V and J calls and clone size are copied from that table; D and trimming were computed from the DNA. The table records tens of thousands of clones, roughly 83% of them present only once. This TCR derives from a man in his fifties or sixties with active COVID-19. The sample consisted of peripheral blood. The V call is TRBV3-1 (or the pseudogene TRBV3-2), the J call TRBJ2-3; 10 nucleotides match TRBD1. CDR3 sequence reads: CASSPPGQGKGTDTQYF. CDR3 sequence (DNA): TGTGCCAGCAGCCCGCCGGGACAGGGGAAGGGCACAGATACGCAGTATTTT.